A selection of T cell receptor beta chains follows, all from one sample in a study of blood T cell repertoires in COVID-19. Sequenced by immunoSEQ multiplex PCR; TCRdb stores in-frame clones only, minus some. The sample contains 60,000 or so clones, 80% to 90% of which appear only once. Sequenced: peripheral blood. The receptors derive from a man between 60 and 75 years old with active or convalescent COVID-19. CDR3s include the opening cysteine and the closing phenylalanine or tryptophan.

J | V | CDR3
TRBJ1-5 | TRBV19 | CASSHSGTVQPQHF
TRBJ2-7 | TRBV30 | CAWSVEGRGLPYEQYF
TRBJ1-2 | TRBV9 | CASSVGQGASGYGYTF
TRBJ2-1 | TRBV7-2 | CASTRSGDSYNEQFF
TRBJ1-2 | TRBV5-1 | CASSLDVIDGYTF
TRBJ1-5 | TRBV2 | CASSDNRGWNQPQHF
TRBJ2-2 | TRBV5-4 | CASSLWSGELFF
TRBJ2-3 | TRBV19 | CATRQAGGPGTDTQYF
TRBJ1-1 | TRBV19 | CASNQGQVIEAFF
TRBJ2-3 | TRBV10-1 | CASSPGGFSTDTQYF
TRBJ1-5 | TRBV16 | CASSQLGQGYQPQHF